The clone carrying this TCR beta chain was found a few times. The sample is drawn from a study of PD-1 blockade in classical Hodgkin lymphoma. Measured with immunoSEQ multiplex PCR; TCRdb has only the in-frame clones, and not every one. The sample carries nearly 25,000 clones, 60% to 80% recorded once. Exposure to brentuximab vedotin varied, and each patient had relapsed following autologous stem cell transplantation. Trimming stripped 0 bases from V and 0 bases from J, with 7 bases between. The CDR3 extends over 15 amino acids. Germline CDR1 is SGHRS and CDR2 is YFSETQ. This clonotype was sampled from a human donor with classical Hodgkin lymphoma. The sample in question was peripheral blood mononuclear cells (PBMCs), obtained at baseline. The chain joins TRBV5-1 to TRBJ1-5; D uncertain. CDR3 coding DNA: TGCGCCAGCAGCTTGGAGGTGGGTAGCAATCAGCCCCAGCATTTT. Translating gives CASSLEVGSNQPQHF.